The sequence of this T cell receptor (beta chain) was determined in a study of early T cells in non-severe SARS-CoV-2 infection. The overall study: Bulk RNA taken from unsorted whole blood was sequenced, leaving chains unpaired.

This CDR3 has 16 residues. The V gene end was trimmed by 0 bases and the J gene end by 3 bases; junction bases not matched to a gene: 4. Germline values: CDR1 WNHNN, CDR2 SYGVQD (reference sequence). Individual cDNA molecules each received unique molecular identifiers attached to them. TCRdb re-called the 5' RACE reads through MiXCR, storing one row per CDR3 protein. The sample includes tens of thousands of distinct CDR3 sequences, roughly an eighth seen only once; the top ten take roughly 1.2%. The origin of this receptor is an adult who was a healthcare worker with PCR-confirmed SARS-CoV-2 infection or an uninfected control (not recorded which). V is TRBV10-1 and J is TRBJ2-1; the match to TRBD2 covers 8 bases. The sample comprised whole blood. The CDR3 reads CASSESGGRHYNEQFF. The CDR3, as DNA: TGCGCCAGCAGTGAGTCGGGCGGGAGGCACTACAATGAGCAGTTCTTC.